Below, 28 T cell receptor beta chains from the same sample are listed, as sequenced in a study of blood T cell repertoires in COVID-19 (dated by TCRdb to 2018 to 2020). The library was produced with the immunoSEQ multiplex PCR assay. The clones in this table, taken by TCRdb from immuneACCESS, are in-frame only. Not every clone is retained; where verified, under half of the shortfall comes from an unresolved V gene, and the cause of the rest is unknown. The sample has about 25,000 clones on record, around 96% of them singletons. The ten largest clones capture more than 3.5% of the sample. Material for sequencing was peripheral blood. Receptors originate from a human donor with active COVID-19. The donor label of this sample is uncertain.

This chain connects TRBV5-1 to TRBJ1-2, with D possibly matching TRBD1 (5 bases). CDR1 is SGHRS and CDR2 is YFSETQ in the germline V gene. Trimming removed 4 bases from V and 3 bases from J, with 16 bases in between. This CDR3 is built from 15 residues. As DNA, the CDR3 is TGCGCCAGCAGCCCCGGGGCACCGGGGGACTATGGCTACACCTTC. Translating it yields CASSPGAPGDYGYTF. The full variable domain, rest sourced from reference TRBV5-1 and TRBJ1-2, is KAGVTQTPRYLIKTRGQQVTLSCSPISGHRSVSWYQQTPGQGLQFLFEYFSETQRNKGNFPGRFSGRQFSNSRSEMNVSTLELGDSALYLCASSPGAPGDYGYTFGSGTRLTVV.

V is TRBV28 and J is TRBJ2-5; the D is unclear. The CDR3 has 10 amino acids. Germline assignment: CDR1 MDHEN and CDR2 SYDVKM. With 7 bases removed from V and 5 bases from J, the gap between germline ends came to 5 bases. CDR3 nucleotides: TGTGCCAGCATAGAGGAGACCCAGTACTTC. Its translation: CASIEETQYF.

The chain has TRBV24-1 and TRBJ2-3; TRBD1 matches 10 bases. The V and J ends lost 3 bases and 0 bases, in that order; junction bases with no gene match: 11. Germline V lookup: CDR1 KGHDR, CDR2 SFDVKD. The CDR3 runs 19 residues. CDR3 coding DNA: TGTGCCACCAGTGATACCCGCCTAAGACAGGGGGCTAGCACAGATACGCAGTATTTT. Residues: CATSDTRLRQGASTDTQYF.

The chain has TRBV28 and TRBJ1-4, with a possible D match to TRBD1 (5 bases). Looked up from germline, CDR1 is MDHEN and CDR2 is SYDVKM. The length of the CDR3 is 15 residues. Trimming pared 2 bases from V and 0 bases from J, leaving 7 bases between. The CDR3 loop is CASSLGGATNEKLFF. CDR3 bases: TGTGCCAGCAGTTTAGGGGGGGCAACTAATGAAAAACTGTTTTTT.

J is TRBJ2-2 and V is TRBV7-9; D unclear. Germline CDR1 and CDR2: SEHNR and FQNEAQ (reference sequence). The CDR3 loop spans 13 amino acids. Trimming removed 5 bases at V and 0 bases at J, with 4 bases between. CDR3 in amino acids: CASSPTNTGELFF. CDR3 nucleotides: TGTGCCAGCAGCCCTACGAACACCGGGGAGCTGTTTTTT.

This chain links TRBV18 with TRBJ1-3; 10 bases are shared with TRBD1. CDR3 length: 16 amino acids. Germline assignment: CDR1 KGHSH and CDR2 LQKENI. V lost 4 bases and J lost 1; bases outside the gene matches: 4. Here the CDR3 DNA reads TGTGCCAGCTCACTGGGACAGGGGATTTCTGGAAACACCATATATTTT. This translates into CASSLGQGISGNTIYF.

The chain combines TRBV13 with TRBJ2-7; the match to TRBD1 covers 9 bases. The length of the CDR3 is 15 residues. The V gene end was trimmed by 2 bases and the J gene end by 4 bases; junction bases not matched to a gene: 6. Germline V gene lookup returns CDR1 PRHDT and CDR2 FYEKMQ (reference sequence). CDR3 DNA: TGTGCCAGCAGCTTATTACAGGGGGCTTGGTACGAGCAGTACTTC. Residues: CASSLLQGAWYEQYF.

The chain employs TRBV6-4 and TRBJ1-1; no clear D gene. Trimming shortened V by 2 bases and J by 1 base, and 11 bases separated the two germline ends. The CDR3 totals 15 residues. Germline V gives CDR1 MRHNA, CDR2 SNTAGT. The CDR3 region is CASSDTNVPNTEAFF. CDR3 bases: TGTGCCAGCAGTGACACTAACGTTCCGAACACTGAAGCTTTCTTT.

The chain is built from TRBV30 and TRBJ2-2, with D tentatively TRBD2 (6 bases). Germline assignment: CDR1 GTSNPN and CDR2 SVGIG (reference sequence). The CDR3 is 14 amino acids. The germline V and J ends were trimmed by 1 base and 2 bases, with 8 bases remaining between them. CDR3 sequence reads: CAWSGGLNTGELFF. The CDR3 DNA is TGTGCCTGGAGTGGGGGACTCAACACCGGGGAGCTGTTTTTT. The variable domain in full, completed from reference TRBV30 and TRBJ2-2, reads SQTIHQWPATLVQPVGSPLSLECTVEGTSNPNLYWYRQAAGRGLQLLFYSVGIGQISSEVPQNLSASRPQDRQFILSSKKLLLSDSGFYLCAWSGGLNTGELFFGEGSRLTVL.

The gene calls are TRBV6-4 and TRBJ2-3; TRBD2 agrees at 7 bases. V shed 2 bases, J shed 6 bases, and the junction held 5 bases outside the gene matches. Per the germline V gene, CDR1 is MRHNA and CDR2 is SNTAGT. The CDR3 has 14 amino acids. This chain's CDR3 is CASSDGGTKDTQYF. DNA of the CDR3: TGTGCCAGCAGTGACGGGGGGACTAAGGATACGCAGTATTTT.

This chain links TRBV18 with TRBJ2-7; possible D gene TRBD2, 5 bases. This CDR3 spans 18 amino acids. Germline V gene lookup returns CDR1 KGHSH and CDR2 LQKENI. Trimming took off 3 bases at V and 3 bases at J, with 24 bases between the two ends. The CDR3 nucleotides are TGTGCCAGCTCACCCGAGCTAGCTTTAAGGTCTCTCAACTACGAGCAGTACTTC. Its translation is CASSPELALRSLNYEQYF.

The chain has TRBV20-1 and TRBJ2-3; D perhaps matches TRBD1 (5 bases). There are 11 residues in the CDR3. Germline CDR1 is DFQATT and CDR2 is SNEGSKA (reference sequence). The germline V and J ends were trimmed by 5 bases and 6 bases, with 9 bases remaining between them. This chain's CDR3 is CSAENRDTQYF. The CDR3 nucleotides read TGCAGTGCTGAAAACAGGGATACGCAGTATTTT.

The chain joins TRBV30 to TRBJ2-2, with 9 bases lining up with TRBD1. CDR1 is GTSNPN, CDR2 SVGIG, per germline (reference sequence). V shed 2 bases, J shed 5 bases, and the junction held 9 bases outside the gene matches. This CDR3 is built from 16 residues. In DNA, the CDR3 is TGTGCCTGGAGTCCCGGACAGGGGCTACGGACCGGGGAGCTGTTTTTT. This gives the protein CAWSPGQGLRTGELFF.

V and J are TRBV4-1 and TRBJ1-5; perhaps TRBD1 as D (6 bases). Deletions cut 2 bases from V and 3 bases from J, with 14 bases between. This CDR3 has 16 amino acids. The germline gives CDR1 MGHRA, CDR2 YSYEKL. CDR3 region: CASSQTIGQLNQPQHF. The CDR3 DNA reads TGCGCCAGCAGCCAAACTATCGGACAGCTCAATCAGCCCCAGCATTTT.

The chain uses TRBV12-3 or TRBV12-4 and TRBJ1-5; no reliable D call. V lost 4 bases and J 4 bases, leaving 5 bases between the germline ends. This CDR3 region has 12 residues. CDR3: CASSWENQPQHF. CDR3 in DNA: TGTGCCAGCAGTTGGGAGAATCAGCCCCAGCATTTT.

This chain joins TRBV10-2 and TRBJ1-1; D is undetermined. V lost 2 bases and J lost 0, with 13 bases in between. The CDR3 consists of 16 residues. Germline V gene lookup returns CDR1 WSHSY and CDR2 SAAADI. The CDR3 reads CASSEVGRSMNTEAFF. DNA for the CDR3: TGCGCCAGCAGTGAGGTGGGGAGGTCAATGAACACTGAAGCTTTCTTT.

About this clone: The junction shows a germline mismatch at one end, possibly a read error. CDR3 in DNA: TGTGCCAGCAGTCGACTGCAACCCTCTCGTTTT. Translation gives CASSRLQPSRF. The chain joins TRBV2 to TRBJ1-3; D ambiguous. Germline V gives CDR1 SNHLY, CDR2 FYNNEI. The CDR3 is made up of 11 amino acids.

The chain uses TRBV19 and TRBJ1-3, with 7 nucleotides matching TRBD1. Germline V lookup: CDR1 LNHDA, CDR2 SQIVND (reference sequence). Unmatched junction bases numbered 5, after V lost 5 bases and J lost 4 bases. This CDR3 has 14 residues. Here the CDR3 reads CASSASTGGNTIYF. The CDR3 nucleotides read TGTGCCAGTAGTGCCTCGACAGGGGGAAACACCATATATTTT.

This clone was detected once. The V gene is TRBV3-1 (or the pseudogene TRBV3-2), the J gene TRBJ1-1, with D possibly TRBD1 on 5 matching bases. Germline V CDR1 and CDR2: LGHDT, YNNKEL (reference sequence). The CDR3 runs 14 residues. The ends were cut back, 4 bases at V and 3 bases at J, with 12 bases in the middle. The CDR3, as DNA: TGTGCCAGCAGCCTAAGTGGGGCCCACACTGAAGCTTTCTTT. Its translation: CASSLSGAHTEAFF.

The rearrangement uses TRBV7-9 and TRBJ2-1; 8 positions match TRBD2. The V gene's germline CDR1 is SEHNR and CDR2 FQNEAQ (reference sequence). The J segment lost 8 bases and the V segment lost 1 base, leaving 7 bases of the junction unmatched. CDR3 length equals 15 residues. The CDR3, as DNA: TGTGCCAGCAGCTTAGATCGGGGGGGCCGAGATGAGCAGTTCTTC. Its translation: CASSLDRGGRDEQFF.

This sequence joins TRBV6-5 and TRBJ2-5; no reliable D call. This CDR3 region has 16 residues. V was clipped by 0 bases and J by 4 bases, with 15 bases between them. The V gene's germline CDR1 is MNHEY and CDR2 SVGAGI. CDR3 nucleotides: TGTGCCAGCAGTTACTCGTCGGATCTTCGCGGAGAGACCCAGTACTTC. Translated: CASSYSSDLRGETQYF.

This clone has just one count. This rearrangement joins TRBV4-1 to TRBJ2-2, with 11 bases matching TRBD2. CDR1 and CDR2 from the germline V gene are MGHRA and YSYEKL. The CDR3 consists of 17 residues. The J segment lost 5 bases and the V segment lost 4 bases, leaving 9 bases of the junction unmatched. The CDR3 sequence is CASSPDLAGGPTGELFF. In nucleotides, the CDR3 is TGCGCCAGCAGCCCCGACCTAGCGGGGGGCCCGACCGGGGAGCTGTTTTTT.

The chain has TRBV18 and TRBJ1-3, with 8 nucleotides matching TRBD1. The CDR3 extends over 15 amino acids. The ends lost 6 bases at V and 2 bases at J; junction bases unmatched: 6. Per germline, CDR1 KGHSH and CDR2 LQKENI. DNA of the CDR3: TGTGCCAGCTCGTATGACAGGGGTCCTGGAAACACCATATATTTT. Translating it yields CASSYDRGPGNTIYF.

The CDR3 reads CASSLYGQGERTQHF. CDR3 DNA: TGTGCCAGCAGCTTGTACGGACAGGGGGAACGGACCCAGCATTTT. The chain carries TRBV5-6 and TRBJ1-5, with 10 bases fitting TRBD1. Germline loops: CDR1 SGHDT, CDR2 YYEEEE. The CDR3 runs to 15 residues. With V trimmed by 1 base and J by 11 bases, 9 bases remained unmatched.

V is TRBV11-2 and J is TRBJ2-2; tentative D call: TRBD1 (6 bases). Trimming cost V 2 bases and J 3 bases, with 10 bases left between them. Germline V CDR1 and CDR2: SGHAT, FQNNGV. The CDR3 has 15 amino acids. CDR3 bases: TGTGCCAGCAGCTTAACCAGGGGAGACACCGGGGAGCTGTTTTTT. Protein product: CASSLTRGDTGELFF.

This chain joins TRBV3-1 (or the pseudogene TRBV3-2) and TRBJ1-5; 7 positions match TRBD1. This CDR3 has 14 amino acids. V was clipped by 4 bases and J by 5 bases; unmatched bases: 5. Germline-derived CDR1 and CDR2 are LGHDT and YNNKEL (reference sequence). This CDR3 reads CASSPGQTYQPQHF. In DNA form, the CDR3 reads TGTGCCAGCAGCCCGGGACAGACCTATCAGCCCCAGCATTTT.

J is TRBJ2-5 and V is TRBV7-2; TRBD2 matches 7 bases. There are 18 residues in the CDR3. V lost 1 base and J lost 0; bases outside the gene matches: 11. Per germline, CDR1 SGHTA and CDR2 FQGNSA. In DNA form, the CDR3 reads TGTGCCAGCAGCTTAGGGTCTAGCGGTACCCCCCACCAAGAGACCCAGTACTTC. Encoded protein: CASSLGSSGTPHQETQYF.

V and J are TRBV7-9 and TRBJ2-3, with TRBD1 identical over 9 bases. The V and J ends lost 7 bases and 4 bases, in that order; junction bases with no gene match: 9. The length of the CDR3 is 15 residues. Germline CDR1 and CDR2: SEHNR and FQNEAQ (reference sequence). The CDR3 bases are TGTGCCAGCACCAAAAGGGACAGGGCATCAGATACGCAGTATTTT. Amino acids: CASTKRDRASDTQYF.